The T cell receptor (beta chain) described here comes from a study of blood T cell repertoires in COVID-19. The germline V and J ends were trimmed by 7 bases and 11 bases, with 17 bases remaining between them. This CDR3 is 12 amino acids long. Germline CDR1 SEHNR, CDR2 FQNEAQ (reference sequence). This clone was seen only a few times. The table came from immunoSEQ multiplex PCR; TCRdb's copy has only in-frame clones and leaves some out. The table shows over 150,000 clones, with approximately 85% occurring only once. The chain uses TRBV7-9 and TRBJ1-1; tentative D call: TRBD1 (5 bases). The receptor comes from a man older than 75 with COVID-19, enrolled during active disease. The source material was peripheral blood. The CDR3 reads CASNPRDRSAFF. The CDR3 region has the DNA TGTGCCAGCAACCCCAGGGATCGAAGCGCTTTCTTT. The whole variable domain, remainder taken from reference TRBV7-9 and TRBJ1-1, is DTGVSQNPRHKITKRGQNVTFRCDPISEHNRLYWYRQTLGQGPEFLTYFQNEAQLEKSRLLSDRFSAERPKGSFSTLEIQRTEQGDSAMYLCASNPRDRSAFFGQGTRLTVV.